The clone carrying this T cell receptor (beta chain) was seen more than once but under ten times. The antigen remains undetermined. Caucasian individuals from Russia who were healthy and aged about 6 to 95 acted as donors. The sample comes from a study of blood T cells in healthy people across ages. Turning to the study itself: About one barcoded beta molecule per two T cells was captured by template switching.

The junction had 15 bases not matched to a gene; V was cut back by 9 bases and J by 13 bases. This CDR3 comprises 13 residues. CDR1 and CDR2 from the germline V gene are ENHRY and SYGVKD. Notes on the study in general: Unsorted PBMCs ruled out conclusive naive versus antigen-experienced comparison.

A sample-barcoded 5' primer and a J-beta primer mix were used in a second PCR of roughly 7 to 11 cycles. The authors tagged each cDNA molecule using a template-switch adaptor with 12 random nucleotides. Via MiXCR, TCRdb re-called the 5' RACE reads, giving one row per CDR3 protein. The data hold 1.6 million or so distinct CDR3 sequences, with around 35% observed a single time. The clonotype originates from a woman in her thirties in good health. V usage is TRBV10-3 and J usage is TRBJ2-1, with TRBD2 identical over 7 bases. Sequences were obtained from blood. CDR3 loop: CAITSEPGLSQFF. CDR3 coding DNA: TGTGCCATTACTAGCGAACCGGGACTTTCCCAGTTCTTC.